This record concerns one T cell receptor beta chain sequence. Per the germline V gene, CDR1 is SEHNR and CDR2 is FQNEAQ (reference sequence). Trimming left V 5 bases short and J 8 bases short, with 16 bases between. The CDR3 has 14 residues. The sample belongs to a study of cytotoxic CD8 clonotypes in ibrutinib-treated CLL. Targeted sequencing depth ranged from 1 in 200,000 to 1 in 1 million T cells. Clones were sequenced by immunoSEQ multiplex PCR, and TCRdb holds only the in-frame ones, with some missing. Counted here are some 80,000 clones, 70% to 80% occurring once; the ten biggest clones make up roughly 5%.

This clonotype originated in a human donor with chronic lymphocytic leukemia. The chain has TRBV7-9 and TRBJ1-3, with D unresolved. The specimen comprised PBMCs, sampled after 12 months of ibrutinib treatment. The CDR3 here is CASSPPGMGYTIYF. CDR3 sequence (DNA): TGTGCCAGCAGCCCCCCCGGCATGGGGTACACCATATATTTT.